This T cell receptor beta chain stems from a study of OX40 agonist ivuxolimab in advanced cancers. Repertoires were generated with immunoSEQ multiplex PCR, while TCRdb's copy carries only in-frame clones and drops some. The sample consists of tens of thousands of clones, 80% to 90% of them appearing once. In germline, CDR1 is MNHEY, CDR2 SMNVEV (reference sequence). CDR3 size: 13 residues. J lost 2 bases, V lost 8 bases, and 5 bases had no gene match. This chain joins TRBV27 and TRBJ2-7; TRBD1 aligns across 8 bases. The source is an adult with an advanced solid tumor such as melanoma, head and neck, liver or kidney cancer. Specimen: CD4+ or CD8+ T cells sorted from blood, collected in a trial of the OX40 agonist ivuxolimab. CDR3 nucleotide sequence: TGTGCCAGCGGACCGGGACAGGCCTACGAGCAGTACTTC. Amino acid sequence: CASGPGQAYEQYF.